The 23 T cell receptor beta chains below come from one sample, sequenced in a study of monozygotic twins with inflammatory bowel disease. From the 5' RACE reads, TCRdb lists one entry per CDR3 protein and no DNA. The sample data list 150,000 or so distinct CDR3 sequences. Sequencing input: blood. These receptors all stem from a human donor with ulcerative colitis or Crohn's disease, or a healthy co-twin of an affected twin (not recorded which).

The rearrangement uses TRBV7-9 and TRBJ2-1; TCRdb indicates TRBD2, and absent DNA this call remains unverified. Per the germline V gene, CDR1 is SEHNR and CDR2 is FQNEAQ (reference sequence). This CDR3 has 14 residues. The CDR3: CASSPSGLAYEQFF. The full variable domain, its missing parts supplied by reference TRBV7-9 and TRBJ2-1, is DTGVSQNPRHKITKRGQNVTFRCDPISEHNRLYWYRQTLGQGPEFLTYFQNEAQLEKSRLLSDRFSAERPKGSFSTLEIQRTEQGDSAMYLCASSPSGLAYEQFFGPGTRLTVL.

The V call is TRBV7-2, the J call TRBJ1-2. Germline V CDR1 and CDR2: SGHTA, FQGNSA. The CDR3 length is 14 residues. CDR3 residues: CASSRDGDNYGYTF.

This sequence joins TRBV19 and TRBJ2-1; there is no DNA to check the TCRdb D call of TRBD2. Germline CDR1 and CDR2: LNHDA and SQIVND (reference sequence). This CDR3 is built from 17 residues. The CDR3 loop is CASKTATSGNSYNEQFF.

The V call is TRBV12-3 or TRBV12-4, the J call TRBJ1-6; the TRBD1 assignment by TCRdb is unverifiable without DNA. This CDR3 contains 15 residues. The CDR3 sequence: CASSPRQGADSPLHF.

The rearrangement uses TRBV19 and TRBJ2-6. The CDR3 runs 17 residues. The germline gives CDR1 LNHDA, CDR2 SQIVND (reference sequence). This CDR3 is CASSSIGTDSGANVLTF.

This rearrangement joins TRBV20-1 to TRBJ1-5. Germline V gives CDR1 DFQATT, CDR2 SNEGSKA (reference sequence). The CDR3 covers 13 residues. CDR3 loop: CSARERETQPQHF.

The chain links TRBV5-1 to TRBJ1-2. The CDR3 spans 14 residues. CDR1 SGHRS and CDR2 YFSETQ come from the germline V gene. Here the CDR3 reads CDSSLTDEEYGYTF.

The chain couples TRBV20-1 to TRBJ1-1. The CDR3 contains 12 residues. The germline V gene has CDR1 DFQATT and CDR2 SNEGSKA (reference sequence). The CDR3 here is CSARDWNTEAFF.

The gene calls are TRBV10-3 and TRBJ2-1; TCRdb indicates TRBD2, and absent DNA this call remains unverified. The CDR3 runs 15 residues. Germline assignment: CDR1 ENHRY and CDR2 SYGVKD. CDR3 in amino acids: CASHLAGGDHNEQFF.

The V gene is TRBV5-1, the J gene TRBJ2-2; TCRdb's assignment of TRBD1 cannot be checked, as there is no DNA. CDR1 and CDR2 (germline): SGHRS, YFSETQ. The CDR3 is 17 residues long. The CDR3 loop is CASSLAWTVSNTGELFF.

The rearrangement links TRBV6-1 to TRBJ2-5; TCRdb names TRBD1, which stays unverified in the absence of DNA. The CDR3 is made up of 13 amino acids. Germline assignment: CDR1 MNHNS and CDR2 SASEGT. The CDR3 loop is CASRSGGFETQYF.

The chain combines TRBV2 with TRBJ1-1; absent DNA, TCRdb's TRBD1 call cannot be checked. The CDR3 is made up of 11 amino acids. CDR1 and CDR2 from the germline V gene are SNHLY and FYNNEI. The chain's CDR3 is CADQGGLEAFF. Together with reference TRBV2 and TRBJ1-1, the CDR3 gives the full variable domain: EPEVTQTPSHQVTQMGQEVILRCVPISNHLYFYWYRQILGQKVEFLVSFYNNEISEKSEIFDDQFSVERPDGSNFTLKIRSTKLEDSAMYFCADQGGLEAFFGQGTRLTVV.

V is TRBV20-1 and J is TRBJ1-5; the TCRdb call, TRBD1, lacks DNA for checking. The germline V gene has CDR1 DFQATT and CDR2 SNEGSKA (reference sequence). The CDR3 extends over 15 amino acids. CDR3 sequence: CSARVGTGRNQPQHF.

This rearrangement joins TRBV6-1 to TRBJ1-3; the D call from TCRdb, TRBD1, cannot be confirmed without DNA. Germline lookup yields CDR1 MNHNS and CDR2 SASEGT. This CDR3 spans 14 amino acids. The CDR3 protein is CASSPTGAGNTIYF.

CDR3 amino acids: CASTPGTGGWLLWGYTF. This sequence joins TRBV12-3 or TRBV12-4 and TRBJ1-2; TCRdb picks TRBD1, but there is no DNA to check that call. There are 17 residues in the CDR3.

This sequence joins TRBV3-1 and TRBJ2-5. This CDR3 has 15 amino acids. Germline values: CDR1 LGHDT, CDR2 YNNKEL (reference sequence). The CDR3 region is CASSPHVPYQETQYF.

This chain uses TRBV6-1 with TRBJ2-3; TCRdb's D call of TRBD2 is untestable without DNA. This CDR3 contains 15 residues. Per the germline V gene, CDR1 is MNHNS and CDR2 is SASEGT. CDR3 in amino acids: CASRSGLAGEDTQYF.

The chain has TRBV5-1 and TRBJ1-5; TCRdb's D gene call, TRBD1, goes unchecked for lack of DNA. Germline CDR1 SGHRS, CDR2 YFSETQ. This CDR3 is 15 amino acids long. The CDR3 protein is CASSPTGGFNQPQHF.

The rearrangement joins TRBV20-1 to TRBJ1-4. This CDR3 has 17 amino acids. Germline assignment: CDR1 DFQATT and CDR2 SNEGSKA (reference sequence). CDR3 sequence reads: CSAREPLSTATNEKLFF.

The CDR3 here is CASSPPSYYEQFF. This chain uses TRBV18 with TRBJ2-1. CDR1 KGHSH and CDR2 LQKENI come from the germline V gene. The CDR3 contains 13 residues.

The chain is built from TRBV12-3 or TRBV12-4 and TRBJ2-2; TCRdb's D gene call, TRBD1, goes unchecked for lack of DNA. This CDR3 has 16 residues. The CDR3 is CASSPGGQGGTGELFF.

The J gene is TRBJ2-1, the V gene TRBV18. Germline V CDR1 and CDR2: KGHSH, LQKENI. The length of the CDR3 is 14 residues. This chain's CDR3 is CASSPSTAINEQFF.

The rearrangement uses TRBV4-3 and TRBJ2-1; as DNA is missing, the TRBD2 call by TCRdb cannot be tested. The CDR3 spans 16 residues. The germline V gene encodes CDR1 LGHNA and CDR2 YSLEER. The CDR3 loop reads CASSQGWTSGYNEQFF.